One and the same sample provided the 5 T cell receptor beta chains below, sequenced in a study of control samples from healthy donors and cancer patients. TCRdb's copy holds only in-frame clones and misses some; the assay was immunoSEQ multiplex PCR. The table shows roughly 170,000 clones, with about nine tenths occurring only once. Material for sequencing was blood. These receptor sequences come from a woman in her 40s in good health.

V and J are TRBV7-9 and TRBJ1-4, with 9 bases fitting TRBD1. V shed 8 bases and J 6 bases; nucleotides not matched to a gene: 7. CDR1 is SEHNR and CDR2 is FQNEAQ in the germline V gene (reference sequence). The CDR3 is 14 amino acids. CDR3 region: CASDSTGGDEKLFF. Written as DNA, the CDR3 is TGTGCCAGCGACTCGACAGGGGGGGATGAAAAACTGTTTTTT.

The chain employs TRBV7-6 and TRBJ2-7; 7 bases are a match to TRBD2. J lost 2 bases, V lost 5 bases, and 12 bases had no gene match. From germline, CDR1 is SGHVS and CDR2 FNYEAQ. The CDR3 is 16 residues long. The CDR3 spells CASSHGGGDYPYEQYF. CDR3 nucleotides: TGTGCCAGCAGCCATGGGGGAGGGGATTATCCCTACGAGCAGTACTTC.

The rearrangement uses TRBV9 and TRBJ1-5; D gene ambiguous. The germline CDR1 and CDR2 sequences are SGDLS and YYNGEE. Trimming stripped 0 bases from V and 5 bases from J, with 12 bases between. CDR3 length: 15 amino acids. The CDR3 DNA sequence: TGTGCCAGCAGCGTAGACGGGCAGAGCTATCAGCCCCAGCATTTT. Translation gives CASSVDGQSYQPQHF. The whole variable domain, remainder taken from reference TRBV9 and TRBJ1-5, is DSGVTQTPKHLITATGQRVTLRCSPRSGDLSVYWYQQSLDQGLQFLIQYYNGEERAKGNILERFSAQQFPDLHSELNLSSLELGDSALYFCASSVDGQSYQPQHFGDGTRLSIL.

V and J are TRBV5-1 and TRBJ1-1; possibly TRBD1 for D (5 bases). The CDR3 length is 14 residues. Per the germline V gene, CDR1 is SGHRS and CDR2 is YFSETQ. V shed 1 base and J shed 5 bases, with 12 bases lying between them. The CDR3 DNA is TGCGCCAGCAGCTTGAGGGGCGACGGGACTGAAGCTTTCTTT. Its protein is CASSLRGDGTEAFF.

V usage is TRBV5-6 and J usage is TRBJ1-2; 9 positions agree with TRBD1. Trimming took 8 bases from V and 8 from J; bases not matched to a gene: 4. The CDR3 consists of 11 residues. The germline CDR1 and CDR2 sequences are SGHDT and YYEEEE. In nucleotides, the CDR3 is TGTGCCAGTAACAGGGGGCCCGGCTACACCTTC. Protein sequence: CASNRGPGYTF.